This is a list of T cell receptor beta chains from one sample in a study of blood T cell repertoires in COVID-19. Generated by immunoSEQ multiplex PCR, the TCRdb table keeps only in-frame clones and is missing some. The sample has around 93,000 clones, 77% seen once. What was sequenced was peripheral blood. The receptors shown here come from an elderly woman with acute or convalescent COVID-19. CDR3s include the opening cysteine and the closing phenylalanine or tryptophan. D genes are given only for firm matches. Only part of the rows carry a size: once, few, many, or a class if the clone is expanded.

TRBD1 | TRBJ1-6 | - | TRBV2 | TGTGCCAGCAGTGAACAGGGGGGAGTCGCAAATTCACCCCTCCACTTT | CASSEQGGVANSPLHF
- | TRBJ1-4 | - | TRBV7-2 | TGTGCCAGCAGCTTAGAGGGAGGGGCAAGCGAAAAACTGTTTTTT | CASSLEGGASEKLFF
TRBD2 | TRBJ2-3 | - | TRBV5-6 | TGTGCCAGCAGCCATGCTAGCGGGAGTGGGGATACGCAGTATTTT | CASSHASGSGDTQYF
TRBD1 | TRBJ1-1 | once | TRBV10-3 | TGTGCCATCACCGGACAGGGACCCGAAGCTTTCTTT | CAITGQGPEAFF
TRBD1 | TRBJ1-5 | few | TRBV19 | TGTGCCAGTAGTAACCACAAGGGACAGCATAGCAATCAGCCCCAGCATTTT | CASSNHKGQHSNQPQHF
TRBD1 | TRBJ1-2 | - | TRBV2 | TGTGCCAGCAGGGACGACAGGGCCCGGGGTGGCTACACCTTC | CASRDDRARGGYTF
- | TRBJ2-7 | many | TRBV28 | TGTGCCAGCAGTTTCAGGATGGCGGGTCTCGAGCAGTACTTC | CASSFRMAGLEQYF
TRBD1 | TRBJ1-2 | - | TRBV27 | TGTGCCAGCAGCCGGGACAGCACGAACTATGGCTACACCTTC | CASSRDSTNYGYTF
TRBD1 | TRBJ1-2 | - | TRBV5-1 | TGCGCCAGCAGCTCGACAGGGAACTATGGCTACACCTTC | CASSSTGNYGYTF
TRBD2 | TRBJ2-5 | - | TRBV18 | TGTGCCAGCTCACCAGACTACAGCGGGGGCTTACAAGAGACCCAGTACTTC | CASSPDYSGGLQETQYF
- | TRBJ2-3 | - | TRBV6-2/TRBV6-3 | TGTGCCAGCAGTTCGACTCGTCACACAGATACGCAGTATTTT | CASSSTRHTDTQYF
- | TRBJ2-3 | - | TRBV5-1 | TGCGCCAGCAGCTTGGCTCTTAGCGAGGCAGATACGCAGTATTTT | CASSLALSEADTQYF
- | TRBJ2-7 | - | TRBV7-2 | TGTGCCAGCAGCCCATCAGGGGCTTGGGACGAGCAGTACTTC | CASSPSGAWDEQYF
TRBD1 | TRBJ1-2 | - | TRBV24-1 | TGTGCCACCAGTGATCCTAAACAGGGGGAAGATGGCTACACCTTC | CATSDPKQGEDGYTF
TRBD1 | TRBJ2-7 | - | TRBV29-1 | TGCAGCGTTGAAAGGGACAGCGGTAACGAGCAGTACTTC | CSVERDSGNEQYF
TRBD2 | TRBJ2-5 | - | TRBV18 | TGTGCCAGCTCACCGCGGACTAGCGGGATCGGGACCCAGTACTTC | CASSPRTSGIGTQYF
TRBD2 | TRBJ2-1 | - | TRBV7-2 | TGTGCCAGCAGCTTAGACCTAGCGGGAGTGGGCGAGCAGTTCTTC | CASSLDLAGVGEQFF
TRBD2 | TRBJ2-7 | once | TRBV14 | TGTGCCAGCAGCCTTACACCGGGACTAGCGGGAGCTAACTACGAGCAGTACTTC | CASSLTPGLAGANYEQYF
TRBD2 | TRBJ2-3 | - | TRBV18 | TGTGCCAGCTCACCACGGGCGGGAGGCACAGATACGCAGTATTTT | CASSPRAGGTDTQYF
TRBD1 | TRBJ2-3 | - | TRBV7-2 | TGTGCCAGCAGCTTTCGACCCGACAGGGGGCTAGCCGATACGCAGTATTTT | CASSFRPDRGLADTQYF
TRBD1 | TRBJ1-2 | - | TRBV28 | TGTGCCAGCAGGGGGACAGGGAGAGGCTACACCTTC | CASRGTGRGYTF
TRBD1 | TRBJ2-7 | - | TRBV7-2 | TGTGCCAGCAGCTTGACAGGGGACGAGCAGTACTTC | CASSLTGDEQYF
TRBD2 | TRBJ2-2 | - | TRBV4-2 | TGTGCCAGCAGCCAAGAGGCGGGGGGGAACACCGGGGAGCTGTTTTTT | CASSQEAGGNTGELFF
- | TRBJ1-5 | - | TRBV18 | TGTGCCAGTAGGGGGTCAGGAAGCAATCAGCCCCAGCATTTT | CASRGSGSNQPQHF
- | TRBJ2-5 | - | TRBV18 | TGTGCCAGCTCACCAGAGGCCGCCGGGGTCGAAGTGACCCAGTACTTC | CASSPEAAGVEVTQYF
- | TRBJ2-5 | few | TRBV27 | TGTGCCAGCAGACACAGGCCACAAGAGACCCAGTACTTC | CASRHRPQETQYF
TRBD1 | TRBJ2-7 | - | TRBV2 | TGTGCCAGCAGTGAAGATAGCCACCACACGGGACAGCCCTACGAGCAGTACTTC | CASSEDSHHTGQPYEQYF
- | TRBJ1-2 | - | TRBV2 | TGTGCCAGCAGTGACACCGGGTCTTCCTATGGCTACACCTTC | CASSDTGSSYGYTF